Described below is a single T cell receptor beta chain sequence and its context. This sample stems from a study of cytomegalovirus exposure and HLA in healthy donors. It was with 60 Vbeta and 13 Jbeta primers that the PCR ran. Libraries were prepared by immunoSEQ multiplex PCR; TCRdb keeps only in-frame clonotypes and omits some of them. The table shows fewer than 350,000 clones, with about 87% occurring only once. Germline V lookup: CDR1 MNHEY, CDR2 SMNVEV (reference sequence). The CDR3 totals 13 residues. V shed 5 bases and J shed 4 bases, with 11 bases lying between them. The chain joins TRBV27 to TRBJ1-2; D is perhaps TRBD1 (6 bases). The sample taken for sequencing was PBMCs. The origin of this receptor is a woman under 30 in good health and CMV-seronegative. The CDR3 protein is CASSPGQIYGYTF. In nucleotides, the CDR3 is TGTGCCAGCAGTCCCGGACAGATCTATGGCTACACCTTC.